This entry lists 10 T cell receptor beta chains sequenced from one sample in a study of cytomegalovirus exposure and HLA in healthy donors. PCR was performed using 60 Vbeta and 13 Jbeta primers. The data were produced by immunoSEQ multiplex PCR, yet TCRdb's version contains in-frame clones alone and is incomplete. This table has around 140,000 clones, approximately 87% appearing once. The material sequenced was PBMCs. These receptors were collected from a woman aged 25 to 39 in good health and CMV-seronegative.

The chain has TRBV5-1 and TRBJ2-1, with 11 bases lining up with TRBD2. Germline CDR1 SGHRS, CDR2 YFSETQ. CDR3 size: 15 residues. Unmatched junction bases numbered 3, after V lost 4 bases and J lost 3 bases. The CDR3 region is CASSPGLAVYNEQFF. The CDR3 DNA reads TGCGCCAGCAGCCCGGGACTAGCGGTCTACAATGAGCAGTTCTTC.

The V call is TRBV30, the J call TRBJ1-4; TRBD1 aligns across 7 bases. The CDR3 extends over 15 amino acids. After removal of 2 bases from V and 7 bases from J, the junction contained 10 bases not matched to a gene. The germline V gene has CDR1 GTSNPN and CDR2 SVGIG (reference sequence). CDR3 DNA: TGTGCCTGGAGTTATACAGGGGCTCCCGGTGAAAAACTGTTTTTT. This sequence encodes CAWSYTGAPGEKLFF.

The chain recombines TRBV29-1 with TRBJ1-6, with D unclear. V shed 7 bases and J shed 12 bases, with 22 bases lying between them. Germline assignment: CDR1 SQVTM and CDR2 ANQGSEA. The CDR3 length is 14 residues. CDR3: CSAPSGPSLVPLHF. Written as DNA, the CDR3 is TGCAGCGCCCCAAGTGGGCCCTCCCTGGTACCCCTCCACTTT.

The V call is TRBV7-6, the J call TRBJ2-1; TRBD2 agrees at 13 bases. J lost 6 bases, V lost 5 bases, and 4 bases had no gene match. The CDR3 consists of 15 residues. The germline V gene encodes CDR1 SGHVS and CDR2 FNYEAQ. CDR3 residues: CASSRLAGGRNEQFF. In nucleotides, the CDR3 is TGTGCCAGCAGCCGACTAGCGGGGGGCCGCAATGAGCAGTTCTTC.

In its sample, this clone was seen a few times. This CDR3 is CASSYGVEHEQFF. The CDR3 bases are TGTGCCAGCAGTTACGGAGTGGAGCATGAGCAGTTCTTC. The V gene is TRBV6-6, the J gene TRBJ2-1; no firm D call. Germline CDR1 is MNHNY and CDR2 is SVGAGI (reference sequence). The CDR3 has 13 residues. V gave up 2 bases and J gave up 8 bases, with 10 bases separating them.

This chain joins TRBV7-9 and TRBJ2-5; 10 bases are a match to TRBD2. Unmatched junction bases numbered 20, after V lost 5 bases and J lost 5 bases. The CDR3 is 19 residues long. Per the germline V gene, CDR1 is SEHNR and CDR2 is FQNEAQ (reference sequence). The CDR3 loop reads CASSPTSGMPGTGPETQYF. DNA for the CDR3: TGTGCCAGCAGCCCCACTAGCGGGATGCCGGGGACGGGGCCGGAGACCCAGTACTTC. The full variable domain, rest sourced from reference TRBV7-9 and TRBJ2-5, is DTGVSQNPRHKITKRGQNVTFRCDPISEHNRLYWYRQTLGQGPEFLTYFQNEAQLEKSRLLSDRFSAERPKGSFSTLEIQRTEQGDSAMYLCASSPTSGMPGTGPETQYFGPGTRLLVL.

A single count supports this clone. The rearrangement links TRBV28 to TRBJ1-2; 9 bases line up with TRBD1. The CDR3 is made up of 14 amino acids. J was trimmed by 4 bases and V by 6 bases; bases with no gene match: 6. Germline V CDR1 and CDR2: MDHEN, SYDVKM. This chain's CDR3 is CASRGTGSLYGYTF. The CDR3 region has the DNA TGTGCCAGCAGGGGGACAGGGTCTCTCTATGGCTACACCTTC.

In DNA, the CDR3 is TGCGCCAGCAGCCCAGGTTTCCTTGACAGGGTGGTCTACAATGAGCAGTTCTTC. Encoded protein: CASSPGFLDRVVYNEQFF. The chain joins TRBV4-1 to TRBJ2-1; 7 bases are a match to TRBD1. The length of the CDR3 is 18 residues. In germline, CDR1 is MGHRA, CDR2 YSYEKL. The V segment lost 4 bases and the J segment 3 bases; nucleotides outside the gene matches: 15.

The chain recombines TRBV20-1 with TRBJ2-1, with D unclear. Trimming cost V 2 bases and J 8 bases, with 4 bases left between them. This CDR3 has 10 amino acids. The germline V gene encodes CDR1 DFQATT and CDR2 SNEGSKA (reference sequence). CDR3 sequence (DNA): TGCAGTGCTAGACGAGATGAGCAGTTCTTC. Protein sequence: CSARRDEQFF.

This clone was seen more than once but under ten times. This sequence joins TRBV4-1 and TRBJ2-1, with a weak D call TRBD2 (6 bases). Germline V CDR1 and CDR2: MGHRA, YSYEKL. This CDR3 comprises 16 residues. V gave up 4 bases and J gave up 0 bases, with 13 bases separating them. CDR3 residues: CASSPLAVISYNEQFF. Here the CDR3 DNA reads TGCGCCAGCAGCCCCTTAGCGGTTATCTCCTACAATGAGCAGTTCTTC.